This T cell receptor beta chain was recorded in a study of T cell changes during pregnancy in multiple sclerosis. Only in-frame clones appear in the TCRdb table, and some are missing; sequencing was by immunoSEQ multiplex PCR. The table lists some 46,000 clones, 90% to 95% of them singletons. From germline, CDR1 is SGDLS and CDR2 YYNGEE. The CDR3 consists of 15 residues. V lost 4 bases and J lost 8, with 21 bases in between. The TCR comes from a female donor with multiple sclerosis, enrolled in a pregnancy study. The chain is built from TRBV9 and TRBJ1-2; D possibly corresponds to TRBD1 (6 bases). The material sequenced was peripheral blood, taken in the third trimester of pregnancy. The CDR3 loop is CASSNRQEPEKGYTF. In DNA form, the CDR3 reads TGTGCCAGCAGCAACCGACAGGAACCCGAGAAAGGCTACACCTTC.